The rows below give T cell receptor beta chains drawn from one sample of a study of PD-1 blockade in classical Hodgkin lymphoma. Assay: immunoSEQ multiplex PCR; the TCRdb copy retains only in-frame clones and omits some. The sample lists 17,000 or so clones, less than 75% occurring once. The sample in question was peripheral blood mononuclear cells (PBMCs), obtained before the fourth cycle of nivolumab. The source is a human donor with classical Hodgkin lymphoma. CDR3s include the opening cysteine and the closing phenylalanine or tryptophan. Fields, in order: V gene, J gene, CDR3 protein.

v_gene: TRBV4-2; j_gene: TRBJ2-3; CDR3aa: CASSSTTSGRPDTQYF
v_gene: TRBV5-5; j_gene: TRBJ2-7; CDR3aa: CASRMLWGRNEQYF
v_gene: TRBV6-1; j_gene: TRBJ2-2; CDR3aa: CASSNTGELFF
v_gene: TRBV7-8; j_gene: TRBJ1-6; CDR3aa: CASSSQGRLHF
v_gene: TRBV19; j_gene: TRBJ2-2; CDR3aa: CASSMGTLNTGELFF
v_gene: TRBV5-6; j_gene: TRBJ2-5; CDR3aa: CASSSAGGPSKTQYF
v_gene: TRBV2; j_gene: TRBJ2-2; CDR3aa: CASSDRGAGELFF
v_gene: TRBV7-7; j_gene: TRBJ2-5; CDR3aa: CASSRRGGNYQETQYF
v_gene: TRBV19; j_gene: TRBJ2-1; CDR3aa: CASSPKAGKDEQFF
v_gene: TRBV9; j_gene: TRBJ2-1; CDR3aa: CASSVAGGVNEQFF
v_gene: TRBV18; j_gene: TRBJ1-5; CDR3aa: CASSPLRGGDQPQHF
v_gene: TRBV25-1; j_gene: TRBJ2-1; CDR3aa: CASSERAGGSYNEQFF
v_gene: TRBV5-1; j_gene: TRBJ2-3; CDR3aa: CASSLRRPSTDTQYF
v_gene: TRBV7-8; j_gene: TRBJ2-2; CDR3aa: CASSLLAGGPGGAGELFF
v_gene: TRBV9; j_gene: TRBJ2-1; CDR3aa: CASSVVGLAGVYNEQFF
v_gene: TRBV6-5; j_gene: TRBJ1-5; CDR3aa: CASSYDREGMGPQHF
v_gene: TRBV6-1; j_gene: TRBJ2-7; CDR3aa: CASSLDGYEQYF
v_gene: TRBV6-1; j_gene: TRBJ2-2; CDR3aa: CASRTWGELFF
v_gene: TRBV7-2; j_gene: TRBJ2-7; CDR3aa: CASSPGYEQYF
v_gene: TRBV5-1; j_gene: TRBJ1-1; CDR3aa: CASSPGQGVTEAFF
v_gene: TRBV7-9; j_gene: TRBJ2-1; CDR3aa: CASSPATSGAYNEQFF
v_gene: TRBV19; j_gene: TRBJ1-1; CDR3aa: CASSIAVQVDTEAFF
v_gene: TRBV19; j_gene: TRBJ2-3; CDR3aa: CASSSGYTDTQYF
v_gene: TRBV7-9; j_gene: TRBJ1-2; CDR3aa: CASSLGGQGLYGYTF
v_gene: TRBV28; j_gene: TRBJ2-7; CDR3aa: CASSLRLAGTLGEQYF
v_gene: TRBV4-2; j_gene: TRBJ2-7; CDR3aa: CASSRGTSGSRDEQYF
v_gene: TRBV19; j_gene: TRBJ2-7; CDR3aa: CASRDRTSYEQYF
v_gene: TRBV5-4; j_gene: TRBJ2-5; CDR3aa: CASSHRLAEQETQYF
v_gene: TRBV29-1; j_gene: TRBJ1-5; CDR3aa: CSVEGDRVYCQPQHF
v_gene: TRBV18; j_gene: TRBJ1-3; CDR3aa: CASSPSRGSFSGNTIYF
v_gene: TRBV28; j_gene: TRBJ1-5; CDR3aa: CASSLFGQLYSNQPQHF
v_gene: TRBV5-1; j_gene: TRBJ2-1; CDR3aa: CASSLALAGESYNEQFF
v_gene: TRBV29-1; j_gene: TRBJ2-1; CDR3aa: CSVGGYNEQFF
v_gene: TRBV7-8; j_gene: TRBJ2-3; CDR3aa: CASGTWPDTQYF
v_gene: TRBV30; j_gene: TRBJ1-1; CDR3aa: CAWKRGAAFMNTEAFF
v_gene: TRBV11-2; j_gene: TRBJ2-7; CDR3aa: CASSLDPQPGQGSLASEQYF
v_gene: TRBV28; j_gene: TRBJ1-5; CDR3aa: CASSLGSVWDSRQPQHF
v_gene: TRBV5-1; j_gene: TRBJ2-7; CDR3aa: CASSLWRADEQYF
v_gene: TRBV4-1; j_gene: TRBJ1-2; CDR3aa: CASSSDREGYGYTF
v_gene: TRBV5-1; j_gene: TRBJ2-2; CDR3aa: CASSWAPGTGELFF
v_gene: TRBV15; j_gene: TRBJ2-3; CDR3aa: CATSRAGRRDTQYF
v_gene: TRBV18; j_gene: TRBJ1-5; CDR3aa: CASSDGQGNQPQHF
v_gene: TRBV6-6; j_gene: TRBJ2-7; CDR3aa: CASSQLAGGQYEQYF
v_gene: TRBV7-6; j_gene: TRBJ1-1; CDR3aa: CASSSDRVGNTEAFF
v_gene: TRBV29-1; j_gene: TRBJ2-7; CDR3aa: CSVVSGSSYEQYF
v_gene: TRBV9; j_gene: TRBJ2-1; CDR3aa: CASSVGRDNEQFF
v_gene: TRBV5-6; j_gene: TRBJ2-1; CDR3aa: CASSFATSGKEVDEQFF
v_gene: TRBV19; j_gene: TRBJ1-2; CDR3aa: CASGQGDGYTF
v_gene: TRBV27; j_gene: TRBJ1-1; CDR3aa: CASTASWGMTEAFF
v_gene: TRBV19; j_gene: TRBJ2-1; CDR3aa: CASTPSGSSYNEQFF
v_gene: TRBV30; j_gene: TRBJ2-2; CDR3aa: CAWRRSGRVNTGELFF
v_gene: TRBV7-6; j_gene: TRBJ2-7; CDR3aa: CASSSSQGGYEQYF
v_gene: TRBV7-2; j_gene: TRBJ2-1; CDR3aa: CASSLGGRREEQFF
v_gene: TRBV4-1; j_gene: TRBJ1-5; CDR3aa: CASSQDSTGQPQHF
v_gene: TRBV6-5; j_gene: TRBJ1-1; CDR3aa: CASSSPRRKASGEAFF